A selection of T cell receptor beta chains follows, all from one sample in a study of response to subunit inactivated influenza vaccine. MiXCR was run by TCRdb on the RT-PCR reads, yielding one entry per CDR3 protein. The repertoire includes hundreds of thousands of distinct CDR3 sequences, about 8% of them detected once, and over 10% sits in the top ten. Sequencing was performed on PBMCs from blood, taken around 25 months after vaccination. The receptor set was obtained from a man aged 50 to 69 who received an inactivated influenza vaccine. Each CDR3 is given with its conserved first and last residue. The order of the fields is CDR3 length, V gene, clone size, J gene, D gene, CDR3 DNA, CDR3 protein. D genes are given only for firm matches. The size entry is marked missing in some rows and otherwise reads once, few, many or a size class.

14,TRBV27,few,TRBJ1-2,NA,TGTGCCAGCAGACCCGACCTTGCCAACTATGGCTACACCTTC,CASRPDLANYGYTF
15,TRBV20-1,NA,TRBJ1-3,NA,TGCAGTGCTAGAGATGGCAGCAGCTCTGGAAACACCATATATTTT,CSARDGSSSGNTIYF
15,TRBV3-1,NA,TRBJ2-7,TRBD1,TGTGCCAGCAGCCAGTATGACAGGGAGTCCCACGAGCAGTACTTC,CASSQYDRESHEQYF
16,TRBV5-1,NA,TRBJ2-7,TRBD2,TGCGCCAGCAGCTTAGGTCCGGGGGGACTCTCCTACGAGCAGTACTTC,CASSLGPGGLSYEQYF
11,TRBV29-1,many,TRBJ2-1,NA,TGCAGCGTTGGGCCCTACAATGAGCAGTTCTTC,CSVGPYNEQFF
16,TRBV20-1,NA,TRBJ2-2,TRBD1,TGCAGTCCTAGAGATCCGGGACAGTCGAACACCGGGGAGCTGTTTTTT,CSPRDPGQSNTGELFF
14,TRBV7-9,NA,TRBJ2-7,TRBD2,TGTGCCAGCAGCTCAAGCGGGAGGCCCTACGAGCAGTACTTC,CASSSSGRPYEQYF
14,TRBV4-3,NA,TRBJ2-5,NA,TGCGCCAGCAGCCAAGACATAAACCAAGAGACCCAGTACTTC,CASSQDINQETQYF
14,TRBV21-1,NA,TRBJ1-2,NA,TGTGCCAGCAGCAAGAACAGGGGTGTTGGTGGCTACACCTTC,CASSKNRGVGGYTF
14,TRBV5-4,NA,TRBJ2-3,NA,TGTGCCAGCAGCACCCTGGGGGCCGAAGATACGCAGTATTTT,CASSTLGAEDTQYF
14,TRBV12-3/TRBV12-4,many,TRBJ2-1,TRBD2,TGTGCCAGCCGTACTAGCGGGGGATCTGATGAGCAGTTCTTC,CASRTSGGSDEQFF
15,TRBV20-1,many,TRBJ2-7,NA,TGCAGTGCTAGAGATCAGGGTCCCCCCTCCTACGAGCAGTACTTC,CSARDQGPPSYEQYF
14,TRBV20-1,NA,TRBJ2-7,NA,TGCAGTGCTACCGAACGAAGGCAGAGCTACGAGCAGTACTTC,CSATERRQSYEQYF
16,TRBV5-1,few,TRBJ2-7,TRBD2,TGCGCCAGCAGCTTGGGGCCGACTAGCGCCACCTACGAGCAGTACTTC,CASSLGPTSATYEQYF
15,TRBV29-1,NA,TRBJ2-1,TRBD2,TGCAGCGTTACACTAGCGGGAGTATCCTACAATGAGCAGTTCTTC,CSVTLAGVSYNEQFF
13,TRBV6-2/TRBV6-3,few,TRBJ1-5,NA,TGTGCCAGCAGCACCACCCAGGGGCAGCCCCAGCATTTT,CASSTTQGQPQHF
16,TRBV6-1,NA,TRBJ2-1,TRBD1,TGTGCCAGCAGGGCGGGGACAGGCTACTCCTACAATGAGCAGTTCTTC,CASRAGTGYSYNEQFF
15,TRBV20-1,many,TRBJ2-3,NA,TGCAGTGCTAGATCCTCGACAGGACACACAGATACGCAGTATTTT,CSARSSTGHTDTQYF
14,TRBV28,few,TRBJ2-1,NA,TGTGCCAGCAGAACCCTTGGGCCTTCCAATGAGCAGTTCTTC,CASRTLGPSNEQFF
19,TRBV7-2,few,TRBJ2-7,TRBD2,TGTGCCAGCAGCTTAGCCGGGACTAGCGGGAGGGGTAAGCACTACGAGCAGTACTTC,CASSLAGTSGRGKHYEQYF
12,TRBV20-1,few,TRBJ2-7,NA,TGCAGTGCTAGAGATAGCCCCTACGAGCAGTACTTC,CSARDSPYEQYF
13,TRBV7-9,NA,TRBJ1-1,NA,TGTGCCAGCAGACCAATAGTGAACACTGAAGCTTTCTTT,CASRPIVNTEAFF
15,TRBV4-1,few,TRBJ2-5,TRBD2,TGCGCCAGCAGCCAAGATACGGGGGGCCAAGAGACCCAGTACTTC,CASSQDTGGQETQYF
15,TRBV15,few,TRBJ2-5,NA,TGTGCCACCAGCAGCTACACAGGGTCGGGAGAGACCCAGTACTTC,CATSSYTGSGETQYF
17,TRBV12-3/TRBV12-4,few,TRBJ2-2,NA,TGTGCCAGCAGTTTAGAGGTAGCAGGGTCGGTCACCGGGGAGCTGTTTTTT,CASSLEVAGSVTGELFF
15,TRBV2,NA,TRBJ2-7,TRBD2,TGTGCCAGTATAGCGGGGGGCCCCAGCTCCTACGAGCAGTACTTC,CASIAGGPSSYEQYF
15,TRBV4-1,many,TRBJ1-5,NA,TGCGCCAGCAGCCAAGATTTTGGCCGAAATCAGCCCCAGCATTTT,CASSQDFGRNQPQHF
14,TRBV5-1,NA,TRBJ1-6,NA,TGCGCCAGCAGAGCAACGAGGGGTGATTCACCCCTCCACTTT,CASRATRGDSPLHF
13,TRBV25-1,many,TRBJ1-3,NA,TGTGCCAGCTCCCCACGTCACCGGAACACCATATATTTT,CASSPRHRNTIYF
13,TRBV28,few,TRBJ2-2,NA,TGTGCCAGCACCAGGGTGGACACCGGGGAGCTGTTTTTT,CASTRVDTGELFF
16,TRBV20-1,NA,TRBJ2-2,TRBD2,TGCAGTGCTAGAGATCCTAGCGGGGGCAACACCGGGGAGCTGTTTTTT,CSARDPSGGNTGELFF
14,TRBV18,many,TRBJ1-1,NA,TGTGCCAGCTCACCAAAACAGGGGAACACTGAAGCTTTCTTT,CASSPKQGNTEAFF
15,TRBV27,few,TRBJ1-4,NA,TGTGCCAGCAGTTTATTTTTCCAGCCTAATGAAAAACTGTTTTTT,CASSLFFQPNEKLFF
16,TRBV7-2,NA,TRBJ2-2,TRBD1,TGTGCCAGCAGCACCGTCCGACAGGGGGAGGCCGGGGAGCTGTTTTTT,CASSTVRQGEAGELFF
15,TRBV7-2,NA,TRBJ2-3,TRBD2,TGTGCCAGCAGTTCGACTAGCGAACACACAGATACGCAGTATTTT,CASSSTSEHTDTQYF
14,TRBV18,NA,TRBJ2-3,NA,TGTGCCAGTTACGACGACTCAGCCACAGATACGCAGTATTTT,CASYDDSATDTQYF
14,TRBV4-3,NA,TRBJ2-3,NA,TGCGCCAGCAGCCGGTTAGGGTCCACAGATACGCAGTATTTT,CASSRLGSTDTQYF
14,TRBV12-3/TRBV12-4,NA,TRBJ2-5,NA,TGTGCCAGCAGCCCCAGTTGGTACCAAGAGACCCAGTACTTC,CASSPSWYQETQYF
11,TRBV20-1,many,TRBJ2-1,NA,TGCAGTGCCTCGCCCGGGTGGTACAAGTTCTTC,CSASPGWYKFF
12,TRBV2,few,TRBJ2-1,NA,TGTGCCACCTACAGGGAATTCAATGAGCAGTTCTTC,CATYREFNEQFF
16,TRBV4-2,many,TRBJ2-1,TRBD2,TGTGCCAGCAGCCAAGATCCACTAGCGGACTACAATGAGCAGTTCTTC,CASSQDPLADYNEQFF
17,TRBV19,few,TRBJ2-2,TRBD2,TGTGCCAGTAGTACCTCGGGACTAGCTAGTGGCACCGGGGAGCTGTTTTTT,CASSTSGLASGTGELFF
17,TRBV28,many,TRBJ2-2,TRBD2,TGTGCCAGCAGTTCCAATCTAGCGGGAGCGGGCACCGGGGAGCTGTTTTTT,CASSSNLAGAGTGELFF
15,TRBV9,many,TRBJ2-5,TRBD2,TGTGCCAGCAACAAAAGGAGCGGGAGAGGAGAGACCCAGTACTTC,CASNKRSGRGETQYF
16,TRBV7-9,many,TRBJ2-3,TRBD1,TGTGCCAGCAGCCCAACCCAGACAGGGGGCGTGGATACGCAGTATTTT,CASSPTQTGGVDTQYF
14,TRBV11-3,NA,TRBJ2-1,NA,TGTGCCAGCAGCTTAGATCGACGAAGGGGTGAGCAGTTCTTC,CASSLDRRRGEQFF
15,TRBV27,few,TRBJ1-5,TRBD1,TGTGCCAGCAGTTGGACGACAGGGAGCAATCAGCCCCAGCATTTT,CASSWTTGSNQPQHF
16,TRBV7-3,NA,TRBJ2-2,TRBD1,TGTGCCGGCAGCGCGGGACAGGGGGCAGGCACCGGGGAGCTGTTTTTT,CAGSAGQGAGTGELFF